Listed below are T cell receptor beta chains from one sample, sequenced in a study of OX40 agonist ivuxolimab in advanced cancers. The repertoire was sequenced with immunoSEQ multiplex PCR; TCRdb's copy has only in-frame clones and lacks some. The sample records tens of thousands of clones, more than 90% being singletons. This sample comprised CD4+ or CD8+ T cells sorted from blood, obtained in a trial of the OX40 agonist ivuxolimab. Receptors originate from an adult with an advanced solid tumor such as melanoma, head and neck, liver or kidney cancer. CDR3s include the opening cysteine and the closing phenylalanine or tryptophan. D genes are given only for firm matches. Clone size is given for some rows only: seen once, a few or many times, or a class if the clone is expanded.

cdr3_aa: CSGDAGGYYGYTF
cdr3_nt: TGCAGCGGCGACGCCGGGGGGTACTATGGCTACACCTTC
j_call: TRBJ1-2
d_call: .
clone_size: once
v_call: TRBV29-1

cdr3_aa: CASSSGLGPFYEQYF
cdr3_nt: TGTGCCAGCAGCTCGGGACTTGGACCCTTCTACGAGCAGTACTTC
j_call: TRBJ2-7
d_call: .
clone_size: .
v_call: TRBV27

cdr3_aa: CATSRDRTGNQPQHF
cdr3_nt: TGTGCCACCAGCAGAGATAGAACAGGTAATCAGCCCCAGCATTTT
j_call: TRBJ1-5
d_call: .
clone_size: .
v_call: TRBV15

cdr3_aa: CASSQGIGGQSKETQYF
cdr3_nt: TGCGCCAGCAGCCAGGGGATCGGTGGACAGTCAAAAGAGACCCAGTACTTC
j_call: TRBJ2-5
d_call: .
clone_size: .
v_call: TRBV4-1

cdr3_aa: CASSLRISTDTQYF
cdr3_nt: TGTGCCAGCAGTTTGCGGATATCCACAGATACGCAGTATTTT
j_call: TRBJ2-3
d_call: .
clone_size: .
v_call: TRBV27

cdr3_aa: CAISPLARAYEQYF
cdr3_nt: TGTGCCATCTCGCCACTAGCGAGGGCCTACGAGCAGTACTTC
j_call: TRBJ2-7
d_call: TRBD2
clone_size: .
v_call: TRBV28

cdr3_aa: CASSALGGANVLTF
cdr3_nt: TGTGCCAGCAGTGCATTGGGGGGGGCCAACGTCCTGACTTTC
j_call: TRBJ2-6
d_call: .
clone_size: .
v_call: TRBV2

cdr3_aa: CASSATGNYGYTF
cdr3_nt: TGTGCCAGCTCTGCGACAGGGAACTATGGCTACACCTTC
j_call: TRBJ1-2
d_call: TRBD1
clone_size: .
v_call: TRBV6-6

cdr3_aa: CARQGPSGRNYEQYF
cdr3_nt: TGTGCCAGACAGGGACCTAGCGGGAGAAATTACGAGCAGTACTTC
j_call: TRBJ2-7
d_call: TRBD2
clone_size: .
v_call: TRBV2

cdr3_aa: CASSQTTSGGYEQYF
cdr3_nt: TGCGCCAGCAGCCAAACTACTAGCGGGGGCTACGAGCAGTACTTC
j_call: TRBJ2-7
d_call: TRBD2
clone_size: .
v_call: TRBV4-1

cdr3_aa: CASSPVHSGANVLTF
cdr3_nt: TGTGCCAGCAGTCCGGTCCACTCTGGGGCCAACGTCCTGACTTTC
j_call: TRBJ2-6
d_call: .
clone_size: .
v_call: TRBV6-5

cdr3_aa: CASSLQGMHYGYTF
cdr3_nt: TGTGCCAGCAGTTTACAGGGAATGCACTATGGCTACACCTTC
j_call: TRBJ1-2
d_call: .
clone_size: .
v_call: TRBV28

cdr3_aa: CASSLRPGSDTQYF
cdr3_nt: TGTGCCAGCAGTTTGAGACCAGGGTCAGATACGCAGTATTTT
j_call: TRBJ2-3
d_call: .
clone_size: .
v_call: TRBV27

cdr3_aa: CASSKGREANTEAFF
cdr3_nt: TGCGCCAGCAGCAAAGGGAGGGAGGCGAACACTGAAGCTTTCTTT
j_call: TRBJ1-1
d_call: .
clone_size: .
v_call: TRBV4-1

cdr3_aa: CASSPTAGEAQYF
cdr3_nt: TGTGCCAGCAGCCCGACGGCTGGAGAGGCCCAGTACTTC
j_call: TRBJ2-5
d_call: .
clone_size: once
v_call: TRBV7-9

cdr3_aa: CASSLGQGDYEQYF
cdr3_nt: TGTGCCAGCAGCTTAGGCCAGGGAGACTACGAGCAGTACTTC
j_call: TRBJ2-7
d_call: .
clone_size: .
v_call: TRBV11-2

cdr3_aa: CASSQGLVAADEQYF
cdr3_nt: TGCGCCAGCAGCCAGGGACTAGTCGCCGCCGACGAGCAGTACTTC
j_call: TRBJ2-7
d_call: TRBD2
clone_size: .
v_call: TRBV4-1

cdr3_aa: CASSRTTDYEQYF
cdr3_nt: TGTGCCAGCAGCCGCACGACGGACTACGAGCAGTACTTC
j_call: TRBJ2-7
d_call: .
clone_size: .
v_call: TRBV11-2

cdr3_aa: CASNEGAPYNEQFF
cdr3_nt: TGTGCCAGTAATGAGGGGGCCCCCTACAATGAGCAGTTCTTC
j_call: TRBJ2-1
d_call: TRBD1
clone_size: .
v_call: TRBV19

cdr3_aa: CASSSRRENEKLFF
cdr3_nt: TGTGCCAGCAGTAGTCGAAGGGAGAACGAAAAACTGTTTTTT
j_call: TRBJ1-4
d_call: .
clone_size: .
v_call: TRBV27

cdr3_aa: CASSPDRGEQFF
cdr3_nt: TGTGCCAGCTCACCCGACAGGGGTGAGCAGTTCTTC
j_call: TRBJ2-1
d_call: TRBD1
clone_size: .
v_call: TRBV18

cdr3_aa: CASSFTGVKTNEKLFF
cdr3_nt: TGTGCCAGCAGTTTCACAGGGGTAAAGACTAATGAAAAACTGTTTTTT
j_call: TRBJ1-4
d_call: TRBD1
clone_size: .
v_call: TRBV27

cdr3_aa: CASSLTRHFTDTQYF
cdr3_nt: TGTGCCAGCAGCTTAACCCGGCACTTCACAGATACGCAGTATTTT
j_call: TRBJ2-3
d_call: .
clone_size: .
v_call: TRBV11-2

cdr3_aa: CASSPRSLAGGPSYNEQFF
cdr3_nt: TGTGCCAGTAGCCCCCGTTCCCTCGCGGGAGGGCCCTCCTACAATGAGCAGTTCTTC
j_call: TRBJ2-1
d_call: TRBD2
clone_size: .
v_call: TRBV19

cdr3_aa: CASSLDPDRTGSTNEKLFF
cdr3_nt: TGTGCCAGCAGCTTAGACCCCGACCGGACAGGGTCAACTAATGAAAAACTGTTTTTT
j_call: TRBJ1-4
d_call: TRBD1
clone_size: .
v_call: TRBV11-2

cdr3_aa: CASSFSGGAVTDTQYF
cdr3_nt: TGCGCCAGCAGCTTTAGCGGGGGGGCCGTAACAGATACGCAGTATTTT
j_call: TRBJ2-3
d_call: TRBD2
clone_size: .
v_call: TRBV5-1

cdr3_aa: CASAPGPPGSYGYTF
cdr3_nt: TGTGCCAGCGCCCCCGGGCCACCGGGCTCCTATGGCTACACCTTC
j_call: TRBJ1-2
d_call: .
clone_size: .
v_call: TRBV27

cdr3_aa: CASSYRFGGEAFF
cdr3_nt: TGTGCCAGCAGCTATCGATTTGGGGGAGAAGCTTTCTTT
j_call: TRBJ1-1
d_call: .
clone_size: .
v_call: TRBV7-8

cdr3_aa: CASSVGLVTTDTQYF
cdr3_nt: TGTGCCAGCAGCGTAGGACTGGTCACGACAGATACGCAGTATTTT
j_call: TRBJ2-3
d_call: .
clone_size: .
v_call: TRBV9

cdr3_aa: CASSLAQGGTEAFF
cdr3_nt: TGTGCCAGCAGTTTGGCACAGGGTGGTACTGAAGCTTTCTTT
j_call: TRBJ1-1
d_call: .
clone_size: .
v_call: TRBV27

cdr3_aa: CAWSDGNSPYNEQFF
cdr3_nt: TGTGCCTGGAGTGATGGTAATAGCCCGTACAATGAGCAGTTCTTC
j_call: TRBJ2-1
d_call: .
clone_size: .
v_call: TRBV30

cdr3_aa: CASTFDGTGELFF
cdr3_nt: TGTGCCAGCACCTTCGACGGGACCGGGGAGCTGTTTTTT
j_call: TRBJ2-2
d_call: .
clone_size: .
v_call: TRBV5-4

cdr3_aa: CASSFTGLDGYTF
cdr3_nt: TGTGCCAGCAGTTTTACAGGGCTGGATGGCTACACCTTC
j_call: TRBJ1-2
d_call: .
clone_size: .
v_call: TRBV27

cdr3_aa: CASSYSNRVNTEAFF
cdr3_nt: TGTGCCAGCAGTTACTCGAACAGGGTGAACACTGAAGCTTTCTTT
j_call: TRBJ1-1
d_call: .
clone_size: .
v_call: TRBV6-5

cdr3_aa: CASRGGLADFNEQFF
cdr3_nt: TGTGCCAGCAGGGGGGGACTAGCGGATTTCAATGAGCAGTTCTTC
j_call: TRBJ2-1
d_call: TRBD2
clone_size: .
v_call: TRBV2

cdr3_aa: CASSPGLAGGLEQYF
cdr3_nt: TGTGCCAGCAGCCCCGGACTAGCGGGGGGCCTCGAGCAGTACTTC
j_call: TRBJ2-7
d_call: TRBD2
clone_size: .
v_call: TRBV13

cdr3_aa: CASSPQGDQPQHF
cdr3_nt: TGCGCCAGCAGCCCACAGGGGGATCAGCCCCAGCATTTT
j_call: TRBJ1-5
d_call: TRBD1
clone_size: .
v_call: TRBV4-1

cdr3_aa: CASSLGETQYF
cdr3_nt: TGTGCCAGCAGCCTAGGAGAGACCCAGTACTTC
j_call: TRBJ2-5
d_call: .
clone_size: .
v_call: TRBV6-5

cdr3_aa: CAIRGDRGYEQYF
cdr3_nt: TGTGCCATCAGGGGCGACAGGGGATACGAGCAGTACTTC
j_call: TRBJ2-7
d_call: TRBD1
clone_size: .
v_call: TRBV10-3

cdr3_aa: CASSQGRNTEAFF
cdr3_nt: TGTGCCAGCAGCCAAGGCAGGAACACTGAAGCTTTCTTT
j_call: TRBJ1-1
d_call: .
clone_size: .
v_call: TRBV14

cdr3_aa: CASSEGWAEKLFF
cdr3_nt: TGTGCCAGCAGTGAAGGTTGGGCCGAAAAACTGTTTTTT
j_call: TRBJ1-4
d_call: .
clone_size: once
v_call: TRBV6-1

cdr3_aa: CASRLYRGTNEKLFF
cdr3_nt: TGTGCCAGCAGATTATACAGGGGCACTAATGAAAAACTGTTTTTT
j_call: TRBJ1-4
d_call: TRBD1
clone_size: .
v_call: TRBV5-5

cdr3_aa: CASSPRGMNTEAFF
cdr3_nt: TGTGCCAGCAGCCCAAGGGGGATGAACACTGAAGCTTTCTTT
j_call: TRBJ1-1
d_call: .
clone_size: .
v_call: TRBV28

cdr3_aa: CASSPEGYEQFF
cdr3_nt: TGTGCCAGCTCACCAGAGGGTTATGAGCAGTTCTTC
j_call: TRBJ2-1
d_call: .
clone_size: .
v_call: TRBV18

cdr3_aa: CASSRQTHNSPLHF
cdr3_nt: TGTGCCAGCAGCCGACAAACCCATAATTCACCCCTCCACTTT
j_call: TRBJ1-6
d_call: .
clone_size: .
v_call: TRBV7-2

cdr3_aa: CASSLGPTGELFF
cdr3_nt: TGTGCCAGCAGCTTGGGTCCTACCGGGGAGCTGTTTTTT
j_call: TRBJ2-2
d_call: .
clone_size: .
v_call: TRBV5-6

cdr3_aa: CASSVSPDSATEAFF
cdr3_nt: TGTGCCAGCAGTGTCAGTCCGGACAGCGCCACTGAAGCTTTCTTT
j_call: TRBJ1-1
d_call: .
clone_size: .
v_call: TRBV6-4

cdr3_aa: CASSPPGTPYEQYF
cdr3_nt: TGTGCCAGCAGCCCGCCCGGGACACCCTACGAGCAGTACTTC
j_call: TRBJ2-7
d_call: .
clone_size: .
v_call: TRBV11-3

cdr3_aa: CASSQDGGGISYNEQFF
cdr3_nt: TGCGCCAGCAGCCAAGATGGGGGGGGGATCTCCTACAATGAGCAGTTCTTC
j_call: TRBJ2-1
d_call: TRBD2
clone_size: .
v_call: TRBV4-3

cdr3_aa: CASSLVAGGFSTDTQYF
cdr3_nt: TGTGCCAGCAGCTTAGTAGCGGGGGGGTTTAGCACAGATACGCAGTATTTT
j_call: TRBJ2-3
d_call: TRBD2
clone_size: .
v_call: TRBV11-2

cdr3_aa: CASSSAGPYNEQFF
cdr3_nt: TGTGCCAGCAGCTCAGCGGGACCCTACAATGAGCAGTTCTTC
j_call: TRBJ2-1
d_call: TRBD2
clone_size: .
v_call: TRBV7-9

cdr3_aa: CASSEVGKNTEAFF
cdr3_nt: TGTGCCAGCAGTGAAGTGGGAAAGAACACTGAAGCTTTCTTT
j_call: TRBJ1-1
d_call: .
clone_size: .
v_call: TRBV2

cdr3_aa: CSASSGEQFF
cdr3_nt: TGCAGTGCTAGTTCCGGTGAGCAGTTCTTC
j_call: TRBJ2-1
d_call: .
clone_size: .
v_call: TRBV20-1

cdr3_aa: CASSEANWDQPQHF
cdr3_nt: TGTGCCAGCAGTGAAGCGAATTGGGATCAGCCCCAGCATTTT
j_call: TRBJ1-5
d_call: .
clone_size: .
v_call: TRBV6-1

cdr3_aa: CASSASPGADTQYF
cdr3_nt: TGTGCCAGCAGCGCGTCCCCTGGGGCAGATACGCAGTATTTT
j_call: TRBJ2-3
d_call: .
clone_size: .
v_call: TRBV9